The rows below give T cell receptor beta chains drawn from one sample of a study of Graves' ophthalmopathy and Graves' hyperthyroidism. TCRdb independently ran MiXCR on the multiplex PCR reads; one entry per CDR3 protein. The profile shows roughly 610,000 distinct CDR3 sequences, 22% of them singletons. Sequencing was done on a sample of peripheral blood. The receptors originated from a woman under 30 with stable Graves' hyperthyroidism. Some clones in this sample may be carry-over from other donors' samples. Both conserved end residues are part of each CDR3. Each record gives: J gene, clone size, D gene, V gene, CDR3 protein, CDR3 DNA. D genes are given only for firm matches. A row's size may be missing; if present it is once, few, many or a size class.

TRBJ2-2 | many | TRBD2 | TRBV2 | CASRERENTGELFF | TGTGCCAGCAGGGAGCGGGAGAACACCGGGGAGCTGTTTTTT
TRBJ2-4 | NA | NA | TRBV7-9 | CASSLTPEEYQYF | TGTGCCAGCAGCCTTACTCCAGAAGAATACCAGTACTTC
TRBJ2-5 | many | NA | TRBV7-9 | CASSLLMIKETQYF | TGTGCCAGCAGCTTACTGATGATTAAAGAGACCCAGTACTTC
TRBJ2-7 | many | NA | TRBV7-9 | CASKPDRLYEQYF | TGTGCCAGCAAGCCGGACCGTCTCTACGAGCAGTACTTC
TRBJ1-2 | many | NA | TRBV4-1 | CASSQPPPGEYYGYTF | TGCGCCAGCAGCCAACCCCCGCCAGGGGAGTACTATGGCTACACCTTC
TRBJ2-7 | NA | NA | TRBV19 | CASSSTVAYEQYF | TGTGCATCATCCTCGACAGTTGCCTACGAGCAGTACTTC
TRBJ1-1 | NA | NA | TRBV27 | CVSSFRVSTEAFF | TGTGTCAGCAGTTTCCGAGTGAGCACTGAAGCTTTCTTT
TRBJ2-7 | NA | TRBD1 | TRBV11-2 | CASSKTGLMYEQYF | TGTGCCAGCAGCAAGACAGGGCTTATGTACGAGCAGTACTTC
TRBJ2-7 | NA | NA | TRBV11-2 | CASSLEMIKGVRSSTVQYF | TGTGCCAGCAGCTTAGAGATGATAAAGGGGGTGCGTAGCTCCACGGTGCAGTACTTC
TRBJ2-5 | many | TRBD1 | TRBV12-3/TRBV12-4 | CASSRDRQQETQYF | TGTGCCAGCAGCCGGGACAGGCAACAAGAGACCCAGTACTTC
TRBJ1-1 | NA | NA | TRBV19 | CASSILAFF | TGTGCCAGTAGCATCCTAGCTTTCTTT
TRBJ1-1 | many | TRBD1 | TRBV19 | CASTSGQGHTEAFF | TGTGCCAGTACCTCGGGACAGGGACACACTGAAGCTTTCTTT
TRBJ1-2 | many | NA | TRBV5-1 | CASSLQGGDRNDGYTF | TGCGCCAGCAGCTTGCAGGGTGGGGATCGGAACGATGGCTACACCTTC
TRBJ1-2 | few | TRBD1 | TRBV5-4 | CASSLDRGQASYGYTF | TGTGCCAGCAGCTTGGATCGGGGACAGGCAAGCTATGGCTACACCTTC
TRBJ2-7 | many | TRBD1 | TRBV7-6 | CASSYSLRGGDEQYF | TGTGCCAGCAGTTACAGCCTTAGAGGGGGCGACGAGCAGTACTTC
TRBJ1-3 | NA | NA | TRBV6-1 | CASTELGNTIYF | TGTGCCAGCACAGAGCTCGGAAACACCATATATTTT
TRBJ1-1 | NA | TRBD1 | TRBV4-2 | CASSLESPGQGSMNTGAFF | TGTGCCAGCAGCCTAGAGTCCCCGGGACAGGGTTCGATGAACACTGGAGCTTTCTTT
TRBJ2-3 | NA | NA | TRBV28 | CASSLKGTDTQYF | TGTGCCAGCAGCCTCAAGGGGACAGATACGCAGTATTTT
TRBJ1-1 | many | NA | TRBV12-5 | CASGLRENTEAFF | TGTGCTAGTGGTTTGAGGGAGAACACTGAAGCTTTCTTT
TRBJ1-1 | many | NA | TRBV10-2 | CASSDRGHLKMTEAFF | TGCGCCAGCAGTGACAGGGGACATCTAAAGATGACTGAAGCTTTCTTT
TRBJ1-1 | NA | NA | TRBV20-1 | CSASPTLTEAFF | TGCAGTGCTAGTCCGACATTGACTGAAGCTTTCTTT
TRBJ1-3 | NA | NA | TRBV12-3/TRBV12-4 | CASRDRSGNTIYF | TGTGCCAGCAGGGACCGCTCTGGAAACACCATATATTTT
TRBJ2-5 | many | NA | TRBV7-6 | CASSPFMGGAQETQYF | TGTGCCAGCAGCCCATTTATGGGGGGAGCACAAGAGACCCAGTACTTC
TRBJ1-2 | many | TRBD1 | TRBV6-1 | CASSQDQGDYGYTF | TGTGCCAGCAGTCAAGACCAGGGGGACTATGGCTACACCTTC
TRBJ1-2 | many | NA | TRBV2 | CASSDVGSYGYTF | TGTGCCAGCAGTGACGTAGGATCCTATGGCTACACCTTC
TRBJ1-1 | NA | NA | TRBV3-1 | CASSQVWRRNTEAFF | TGTGCCAGCAGTCAAGTTTGGCGACGGAACACTGAAGCTTTCTTT
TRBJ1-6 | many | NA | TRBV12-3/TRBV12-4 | CASSFGGSGGESPLHF | TGTGCCAGCAGTTTTGGGGGGTCGGGGGGGGAGTCACCCCTCCACTTT
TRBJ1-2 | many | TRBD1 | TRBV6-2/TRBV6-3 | CASSFGTGSLYGYTF | TGTGCCAGCAGCTTTGGGACAGGCTCTCTTTATGGCTACACCTTC
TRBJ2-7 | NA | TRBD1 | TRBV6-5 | CASSYSPGTGFDEQYF | TGTGCCAGCAGTTACTCACCGGGGACAGGGTTCGACGAGCAGTACTTC
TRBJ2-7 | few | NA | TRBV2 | CASSVNPRYEQYF | TGTGCCAGCAGTGTTAACCCTCGCTACGAGCAGTACTTC
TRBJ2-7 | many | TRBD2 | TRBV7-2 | CASSFSGSRYEQYF | TGTGCCAGCAGCTTCAGCGGGAGTCGGTACGAGCAGTACTTC
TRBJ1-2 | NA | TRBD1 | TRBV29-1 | CSVWTGKEYGYTF | TGCAGCGTTTGGACAGGGAAGGAGTATGGCTACACCTTC
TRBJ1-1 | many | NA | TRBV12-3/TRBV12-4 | CASSLGDFAVAFF | TGTGCCAGCAGTTTGGGGGACTTCGCGGTCGCTTTCTTT
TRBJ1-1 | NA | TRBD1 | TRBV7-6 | CASSLGGGTGTLTEAFF | TGTGCCAGCAGCTTAGGGGGCGGGACAGGAACTCTCACTGAAGCTTTCTTT
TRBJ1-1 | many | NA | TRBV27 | CASSLWALNTEAFF | TGTGCCAGCAGTCTGTGGGCCCTTAACACTGAAGCTTTCTTT
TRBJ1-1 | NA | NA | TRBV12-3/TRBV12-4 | CASSSGGGYSEAFF | TGTGCCAGCAGTTCCGGCGGAGGGTACTCTGAAGCTTTCTTT
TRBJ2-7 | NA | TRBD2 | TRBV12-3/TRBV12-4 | CASRRASGGQHHEQYF | TGTGCCAGCAGGAGGGCTAGCGGGGGCCAGCATCACGAGCAGTACTTC
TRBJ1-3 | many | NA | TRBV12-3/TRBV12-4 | CASSPSIEAGNTIYF | TGTGCCAGCAGTCCAAGCATCGAAGCTGGAAACACCATATATTTT
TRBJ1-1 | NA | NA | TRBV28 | CASRRLLLNTEAFF | TGTGCCAGCAGGAGACTCCTACTAAACACTGAAGCTTTCTTT
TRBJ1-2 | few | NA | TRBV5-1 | CASSLAAGPNYGYTF | TGCGCCAGCAGCTTGGCCGCCGGCCCTAACTATGGCTACACCTTC
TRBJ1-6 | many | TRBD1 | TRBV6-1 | CASSPGTGKSSPLHF | TGTGCCAGCAGCCCCGGGACAGGGAAGAGTTCACCCCTCCACTTT
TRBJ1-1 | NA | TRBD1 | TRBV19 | CASDRGFTEAFF | TGTGCCAGCGACAGGGGATTTACTGAAGCTTTCTTT
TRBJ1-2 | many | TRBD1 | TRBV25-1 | CASSGTGGGSYTF | TGTGCCAGCAGTGGAACAGGGGGGGGAAGCTACACCTTC
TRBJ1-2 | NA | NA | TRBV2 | CASSVGGLGEGYTF | TGTGCCAGCAGTGTGGGCGGATTAGGGGAAGGCTACACCTTC
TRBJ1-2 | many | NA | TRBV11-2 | CASSLVSQTVANYGYTF | TGTGCCAGCAGCTTAGTATCCCAGACAGTAGCTAACTATGGCTACACCTTC
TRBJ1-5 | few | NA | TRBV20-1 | CSAAAYSTGGLTGGNQPQHF | TGCAGTGCTGCAGCTTACAGCACCGGAGGGCTTACCGGCGGTAATCAGCCCCAGCATTTT
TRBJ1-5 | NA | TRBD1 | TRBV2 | CASTRYQGAGNQPQHF | TGTGCCAGCACCCGATATCAGGGGGCCGGCAATCAGCCCCAGCATTTT
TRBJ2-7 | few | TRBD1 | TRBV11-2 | CASSARTGYEQYF | TGTGCCAGCAGCGCCCGGACAGGCTACGAGCAGTACTTC
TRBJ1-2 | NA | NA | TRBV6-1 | CASKADSYLYGYTF | TGTGCCAGCAAGGCGGACTCCTACCTCTACGGCTACACCTTC
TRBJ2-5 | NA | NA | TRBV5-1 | CASSFRADETQYF | TGCGCCAGCAGCTTCAGGGCGGACGAGACCCAGTACTTC
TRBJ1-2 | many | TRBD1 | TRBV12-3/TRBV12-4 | CASRQGAENYGYTF | TGTGCCAGCAGGCAGGGGGCTGAGAACTATGGCTACACCTTC
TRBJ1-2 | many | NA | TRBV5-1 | CASSLDAYGYTF | TGCGCCAGCAGCTTGGACGCCTATGGCTACACCTTC
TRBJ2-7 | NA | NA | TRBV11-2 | CASTPQVSPHEQYF | TGTGCCAGCACCCCCCAAGTTTCGCCTCACGAGCAGTACTTC
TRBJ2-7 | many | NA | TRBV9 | CASSVGTSQYEQYF | TGTGCCAGCAGCGTCGGGACGAGTCAATACGAGCAGTACTTC
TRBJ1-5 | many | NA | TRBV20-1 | CSASGGRSQPQHF | TGCAGTGCTAGTGGAGGGAGGAGTCAGCCCCAGCATTTT